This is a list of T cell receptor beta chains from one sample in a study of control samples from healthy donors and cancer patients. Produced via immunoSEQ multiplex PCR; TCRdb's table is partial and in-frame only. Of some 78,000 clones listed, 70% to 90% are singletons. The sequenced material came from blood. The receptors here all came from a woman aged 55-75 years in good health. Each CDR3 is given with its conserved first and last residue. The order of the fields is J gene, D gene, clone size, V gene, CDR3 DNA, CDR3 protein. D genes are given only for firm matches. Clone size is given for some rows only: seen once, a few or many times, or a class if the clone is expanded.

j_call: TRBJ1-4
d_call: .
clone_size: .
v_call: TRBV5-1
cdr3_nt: TGCGCCAGCAGCGGCGGGTCGGCAGGGAATGAAAAACTGTTTTTT
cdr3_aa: CASSGGSAGNEKLFF

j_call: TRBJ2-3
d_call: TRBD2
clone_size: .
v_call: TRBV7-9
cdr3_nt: TGTGCCAGCAACCTAGGGAGGCTAGCGGGACCCACAGATACGCAGTATTTT
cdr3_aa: CASNLGRLAGPTDTQYF

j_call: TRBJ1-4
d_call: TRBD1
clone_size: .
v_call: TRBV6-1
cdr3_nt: TGTGCCAGCAGTGAAAGACAGGGTTCTAGCGCTAATGAAAAACTGTTTTTT
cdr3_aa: CASSERQGSSANEKLFF

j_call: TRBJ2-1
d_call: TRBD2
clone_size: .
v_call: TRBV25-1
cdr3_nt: TGTGCCAGCAGTGAAGGCCAGCCAGCGGGATCTTACAATGAGCAGTTCTTC
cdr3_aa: CASSEGQPAGSYNEQFF

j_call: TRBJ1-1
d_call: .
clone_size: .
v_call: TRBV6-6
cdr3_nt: TGTGCCAGCAGTGACAGACAGGTCACGAACACTGAAGCTTTCTTT
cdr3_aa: CASSDRQVTNTEAFF

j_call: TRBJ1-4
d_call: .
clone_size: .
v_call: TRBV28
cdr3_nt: TGTGCCAGCAGTTGGGCTTTCGTTCAGAATGAAAAACTGTTTTTT
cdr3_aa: CASSWAFVQNEKLFF

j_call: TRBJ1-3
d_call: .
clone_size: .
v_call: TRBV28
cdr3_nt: TGTGCCAGCAGTTTTGTCCCCGGGGGAAACACCATATATTTT
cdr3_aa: CASSFVPGGNTIYF

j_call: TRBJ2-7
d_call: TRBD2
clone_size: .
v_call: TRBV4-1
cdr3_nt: TGCGCCAGCAGCCAAGGGGGGGGACTAGCGGGGATGGCGTCCTACGAGCAGTACTTC
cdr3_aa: CASSQGGGLAGMASYEQYF

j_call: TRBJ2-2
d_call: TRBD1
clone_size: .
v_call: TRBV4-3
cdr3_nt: TGCGCCAGCAGCCAACTAGCCGGGACAGGGAATACCGGGGAGCTGTTTTTT
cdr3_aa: CASSQLAGTGNTGELFF

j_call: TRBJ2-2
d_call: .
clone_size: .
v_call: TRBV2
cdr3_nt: TGTGCCAGCAGTGGGGCAAGTACAGGGACCACCGGGGAGCTGTTTTTT
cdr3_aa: CASSGASTGTTGELFF

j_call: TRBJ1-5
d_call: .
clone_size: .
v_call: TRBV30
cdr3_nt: TGTGCCTGGAGCCATGCCTTAAATCAGCCCCAGCATTTT
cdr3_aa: CAWSHALNQPQHF

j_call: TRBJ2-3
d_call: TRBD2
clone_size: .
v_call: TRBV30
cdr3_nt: TGTGCCTGGTATAGCGGGATCTATGATACGCAGTATTTT
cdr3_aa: CAWYSGIYDTQYF

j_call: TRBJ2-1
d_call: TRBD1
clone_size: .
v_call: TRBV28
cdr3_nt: TGTGCCAGCAGTCCCTCGGGACAGGGGGCTTTGTACAATGAGCAGTTCTTC
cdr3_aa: CASSPSGQGALYNEQFF

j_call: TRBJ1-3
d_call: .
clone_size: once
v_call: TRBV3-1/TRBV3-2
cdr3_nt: TGTGCCAGCAGCCGAGGGACTTTCTCTGGAAACACCATATATTTT
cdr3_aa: CASSRGTFSGNTIYF

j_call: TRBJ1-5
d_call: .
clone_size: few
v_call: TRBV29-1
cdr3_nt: TGCAGCGCCGAGATATCCCCTGGTCAGCCCCAGCATTTT
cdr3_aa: CSAEISPGQPQHF

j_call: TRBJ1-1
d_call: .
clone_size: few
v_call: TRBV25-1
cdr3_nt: TGTGCCAGCAAGCGGGGGACTGAAGCTTTCTTT
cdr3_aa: CASKRGTEAFF

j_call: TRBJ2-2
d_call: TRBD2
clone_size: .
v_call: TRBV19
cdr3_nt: TGTGCCAGTAGTATTCCCCTAGCGGGCACCGGGGAGTTGTTTTTT
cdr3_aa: CASSIPLAGTGELFF

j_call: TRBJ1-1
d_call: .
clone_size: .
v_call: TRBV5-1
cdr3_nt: TGCGCCACCAGGACAGTCATGAACACTGAAGCTTTCTTT
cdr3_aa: CATRTVMNTEAFF

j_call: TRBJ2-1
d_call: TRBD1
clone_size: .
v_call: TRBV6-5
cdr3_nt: TGTGCCAGCAGTTACCACGGGACAGGTTACAATGAGCAGTTCTTC
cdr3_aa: CASSYHGTGYNEQFF

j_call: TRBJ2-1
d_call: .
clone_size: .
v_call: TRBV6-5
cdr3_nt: TGTGCCAGCAGTCCCAGAAACAATGAGCAGTTCTTC
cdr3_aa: CASSPRNNEQFF

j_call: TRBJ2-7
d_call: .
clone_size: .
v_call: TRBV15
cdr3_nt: TGTGCCACCAGCACGGAGATCGACACGTACGAGCAGTACTTC
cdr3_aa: CATSTEIDTYEQYF

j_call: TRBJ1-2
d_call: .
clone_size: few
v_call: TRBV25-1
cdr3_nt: TGTGCCAGCAGTGAATTTGGGAAGGAGGAGGCCTATGGCTACACCTTC
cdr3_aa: CASSEFGKEEAYGYTF

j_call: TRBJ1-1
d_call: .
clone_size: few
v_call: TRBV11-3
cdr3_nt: TGTGCCAGCAGCTTAGAGGGGGATGACACTGAAGCTTTCTTT
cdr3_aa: CASSLEGDDTEAFF

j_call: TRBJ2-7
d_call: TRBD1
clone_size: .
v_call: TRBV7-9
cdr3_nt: TGTGCCAGCAGTCACCGGGACAGGGGCGACGAGCAGTACTTC
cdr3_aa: CASSHRDRGDEQYF

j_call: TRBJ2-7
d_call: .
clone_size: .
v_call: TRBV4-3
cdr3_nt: TGCGCCAGCAGCCAAGATGGTTCAGGGTCCTACGAGCAGTACTTC
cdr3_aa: CASSQDGSGSYEQYF

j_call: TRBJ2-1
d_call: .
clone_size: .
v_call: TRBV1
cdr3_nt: TGCACCAGCAGCCAAGAAGGACGGGGTGAGCAGTTCTTC
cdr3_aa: CTSSQEGRGEQFF

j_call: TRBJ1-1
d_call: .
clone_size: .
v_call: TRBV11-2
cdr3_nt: TGTGCCAGCAGCCCGAGGGACCTGTTGATGAACACTGAAGCTTTCTTT
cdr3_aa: CASSPRDLLMNTEAFF

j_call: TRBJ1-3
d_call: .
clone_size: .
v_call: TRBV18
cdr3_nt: TGTGCCAGCTCACCCGCGGCAGGGACGGGAAACACCATATATTTT
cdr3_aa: CASSPAAGTGNTIYF

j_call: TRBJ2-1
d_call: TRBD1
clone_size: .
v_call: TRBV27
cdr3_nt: TGTGCCAGCAGTCCATCCCGGACGGACAGGAGGAATGAGCAGTTCTTC
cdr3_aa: CASSPSRTDRRNEQFF

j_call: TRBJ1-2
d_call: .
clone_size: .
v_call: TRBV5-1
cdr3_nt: TGCGCCAGCAGCTTGGAGCGGGCTAACTATGGCTACACCTTC
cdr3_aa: CASSLERANYGYTF

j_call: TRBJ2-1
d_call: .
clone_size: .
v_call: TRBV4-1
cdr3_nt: TGCGCCAGCAGCCGAGACCGACTAGTCTCCTACAATGAGCAGTTCTTC
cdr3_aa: CASSRDRLVSYNEQFF

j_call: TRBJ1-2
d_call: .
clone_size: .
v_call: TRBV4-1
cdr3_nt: TGCGCCAGCAGCCGCGCCCAGAGCGGCTACTATGGCTACACCTTC
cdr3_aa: CASSRAQSGYYGYTF

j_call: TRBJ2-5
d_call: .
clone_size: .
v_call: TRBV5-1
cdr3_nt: TGCGCCAGCAGCCCGGGCAATTTTCCCACCCCTGAAGAGACCCAGTACTTC
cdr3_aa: CASSPGNFPTPEETQYF

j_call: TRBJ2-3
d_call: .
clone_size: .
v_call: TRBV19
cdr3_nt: TGTGCCAGCCGAAGTGGGGGGAGTACAGATACGCAGTATTTT
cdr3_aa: CASRSGGSTDTQYF

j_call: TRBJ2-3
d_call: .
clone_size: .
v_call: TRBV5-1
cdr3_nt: TGCGCCAGCAGCTTGGCCCCGGGACTTCTAAGCACAGATACGCAGTATTTT
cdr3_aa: CASSLAPGLLSTDTQYF

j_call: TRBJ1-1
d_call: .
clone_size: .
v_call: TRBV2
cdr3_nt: TGTGCCAGCAGCGAAGACAGGTACACTGAAGCTTTCTTT
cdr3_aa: CASSEDRYTEAFF

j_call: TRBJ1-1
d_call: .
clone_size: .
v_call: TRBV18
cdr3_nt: TGTGCCAGCTCATCACAGGCTATGAACACTGAAGCTTTCTTT
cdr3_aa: CASSSQAMNTEAFF

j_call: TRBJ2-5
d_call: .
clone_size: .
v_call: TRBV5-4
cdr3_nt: TGTGCCAGCAGCTTGGCCGGGTCAGGGCAAGAGACCCAGTACTTC
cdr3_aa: CASSLAGSGQETQYF

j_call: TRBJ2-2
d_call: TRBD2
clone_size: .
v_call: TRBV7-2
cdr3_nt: TGTGCCAGCAGCATGGTTCGGGGGGCCGGGGAGCTGTTTTTT
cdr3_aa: CASSMVRGAGELFF

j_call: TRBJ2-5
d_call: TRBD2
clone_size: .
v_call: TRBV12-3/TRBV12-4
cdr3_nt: TGTGCCAGCGGTGGACTAGCGGAAGAGACCCAGTACTTC
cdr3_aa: CASGGLAEETQYF

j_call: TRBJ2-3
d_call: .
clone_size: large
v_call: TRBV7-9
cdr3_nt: TGTGCCAGCAGCTTATCGACAGCAGGGGATACGCAGTATTTT
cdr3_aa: CASSLSTAGDTQYF

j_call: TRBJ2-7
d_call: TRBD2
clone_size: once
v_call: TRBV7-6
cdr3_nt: TGTGCCAGCAGTCCTAGCGGCCCTTCCTACGAGCAGTACTTC
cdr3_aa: CASSPSGPSYEQYF

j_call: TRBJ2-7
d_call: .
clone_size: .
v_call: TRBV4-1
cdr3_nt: TGCGCCAGCAGCCAAGGGGGTAGGGGGAGTCGCAACGAGCAGTACTTC
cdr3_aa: CASSQGGRGSRNEQYF

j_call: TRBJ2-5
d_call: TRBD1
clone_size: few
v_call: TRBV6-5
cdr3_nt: TGTGCCAGAAGGACAGGGCAAGAGACCCAGTACTTC
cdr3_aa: CARRTGQETQYF

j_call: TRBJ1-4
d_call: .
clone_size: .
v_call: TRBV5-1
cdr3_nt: TGCGCCAGCAGCTTGGGCAGCTATAATGAAAAACTGTTTTTT
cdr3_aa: CASSLGSYNEKLFF

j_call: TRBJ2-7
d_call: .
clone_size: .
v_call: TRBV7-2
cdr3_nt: TGTGCCAGCAGCATCGACCCCGCGTTTTCTCGGCAGTACTTC
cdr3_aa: CASSIDPAFSRQYF

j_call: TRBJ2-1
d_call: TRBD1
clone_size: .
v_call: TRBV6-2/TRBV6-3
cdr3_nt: TGTGCCAGCAGTTCCGGGACAGCTAAAAATGAGCAGTTCTTC
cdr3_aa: CASSSGTAKNEQFF

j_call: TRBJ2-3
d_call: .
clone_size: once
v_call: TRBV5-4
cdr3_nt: TGTGCCAGCAGCTTGGTTCAAGGGGCTAGCACAGATACGCAGTATTTT
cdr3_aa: CASSLVQGASTDTQYF

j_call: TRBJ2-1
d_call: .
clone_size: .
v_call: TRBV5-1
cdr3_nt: TGCGCCAGCAGCGCGCCTGAGGAGGGTAATTACAATGAGCAGTTCTTC
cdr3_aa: CASSAPEEGNYNEQFF

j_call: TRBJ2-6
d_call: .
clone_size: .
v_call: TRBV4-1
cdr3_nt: TGCGCCAGCAGCCAAGTCTCCGCCTCTGGGGCCAACGTCCTGACTTTC
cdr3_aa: CASSQVSASGANVLTF

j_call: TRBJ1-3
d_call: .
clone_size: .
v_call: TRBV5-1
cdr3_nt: TGCGCCAGCAGCCCCGGACAATGGAGCTCTGGAAACACCATATATTTT
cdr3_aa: CASSPGQWSSGNTIYF

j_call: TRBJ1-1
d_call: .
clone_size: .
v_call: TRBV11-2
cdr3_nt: TGTGCCAGCAGCCTATTGGACAGAGTGAACACTGAAGCTTTCTTT
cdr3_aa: CASSLLDRVNTEAFF

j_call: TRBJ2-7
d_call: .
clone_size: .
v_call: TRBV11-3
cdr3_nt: TGTGCCAGCAGCACAATGGACGGGGGCGAGCAGTACTTC
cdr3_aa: CASSTMDGGEQYF

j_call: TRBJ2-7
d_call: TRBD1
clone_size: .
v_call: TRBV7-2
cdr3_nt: TGTGCCAGCAGTACAGGACAGGGCTCCTACGAGCAGTACTTC
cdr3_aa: CASSTGQGSYEQYF

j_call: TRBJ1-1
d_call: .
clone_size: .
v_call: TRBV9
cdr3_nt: TGTGCCAGCAGCGTAGCTCCAGGGTCGGGGACTGAAGCTTTCTTT
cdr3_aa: CASSVAPGSGTEAFF